This is a list of T cell receptor beta chains from one sample in a study of cytomegalovirus exposure and HLA in healthy donors. Profiling relied on immunoSEQ multiplex PCR, and the TCRdb table lists in-frame clones only, not all of them. Seen here are 120,000 or so clones, 80% observed once, and the top ten hold more than 8%. Sequenced: PBMCs. The origin of the receptors is a man under 40 in good health and CMV-seropositive. Each CDR3 is given with its conserved first and last residue. D genes are given only for firm matches. Some rows have no size entry. The others give once, few or many, or a class for an expanded clone.

clone_size: NA; d_call: NA; v_call: TRBV12-1; j_call: TRBJ2-7; cdr3_aa: CSTHPRNGSWHEQYF; cdr3_nt: TGTTCCACCCACCCCAGGAACGGCAGCTGGCACGAGCAGTACTTC
clone_size: NA; d_call: NA; v_call: TRBV5-4; j_call: TRBJ2-7; cdr3_aa: CASSSREVLNEQYF; cdr3_nt: TGTGCCAGCAGCTCGAGAGAAGTCTTAAACGAGCAGTACTTC
clone_size: NA; d_call: TRBD1; v_call: TRBV5-1; j_call: TRBJ2-1; cdr3_aa: CASSLETGVTYNEQFF; cdr3_nt: TGCGCCAGCAGCTTGGAAACAGGGGTCACCTACAATGAGCAGTTCTTC
clone_size: NA; d_call: TRBD1; v_call: TRBV5-1; j_call: TRBJ2-5; cdr3_aa: CASSPGTGGLLETQYF; cdr3_nt: TGCGCCAGCAGCCCCGGGACAGGGGGTTTGCTAGAGACCCAGTACTTC
clone_size: NA; d_call: NA; v_call: TRBV15; j_call: TRBJ2-7; cdr3_aa: CATSRTDTSVYEQYF; cdr3_nt: TGTGCCACCAGCAGGACGGACACCTCAGTCTACGAGCAGTACTTC
clone_size: NA; d_call: TRBD2; v_call: TRBV5-1; j_call: TRBJ2-3; cdr3_aa: CASSELAGDTDTQYF; cdr3_nt: TGCGCCAGCAGCGAACTAGCGGGGGACACAGATACGCAGTATTTT
clone_size: NA; d_call: TRBD2; v_call: TRBV7-6; j_call: TRBJ2-7; cdr3_aa: CASSSTWEGEQYF; cdr3_nt: TGTGCCAGCAGCTCTACTTGGGAGGGGGAGCAGTACTTC
clone_size: NA; d_call: TRBD1; v_call: TRBV6-6; j_call: TRBJ2-7; cdr3_aa: CASSYNQGAYEQYF; cdr3_nt: TGTGCCAGCAGTTACAACCAGGGGGCCTACGAGCAGTACTTC
clone_size: NA; d_call: TRBD2; v_call: TRBV9; j_call: TRBJ2-3; cdr3_aa: CASRGGDSGTDTQYF; cdr3_nt: TGTGCCAGCAGGGGAGGGGACTCGGGCACAGATACGCAGTATTTT
clone_size: NA; d_call: NA; v_call: TRBV2; j_call: TRBJ2-5; cdr3_aa: CASSEHRAETQYF; cdr3_nt: TGTGCCAGCAGTGAACACAGGGCCGAGACCCAGTACTTC
clone_size: NA; d_call: TRBD1; v_call: TRBV27; j_call: TRBJ1-5; cdr3_aa: CASSLSRDRVQPQHF; cdr3_nt: TGTGCCAGCAGTTTATCGAGGGACAGGGTTCAGCCCCAGCATTTT
clone_size: NA; d_call: NA; v_call: TRBV6-1; j_call: TRBJ1-3; cdr3_aa: CASSGPGLLDTIYF; cdr3_nt: TGTGCCAGCAGTGGGCCAGGGCTTTTAGACACCATATATTTT
clone_size: NA; d_call: TRBD2; v_call: TRBV30; j_call: TRBJ2-7; cdr3_aa: CAWTSGGNEQYF; cdr3_nt: TGTGCCTGGACTAGCGGGGGAAACGAGCAGTACTTC
clone_size: NA; d_call: NA; v_call: TRBV2; j_call: TRBJ2-7; cdr3_aa: CASRLSYEQYF; cdr3_nt: TGTGCCAGCAGGCTAAGCTACGAGCAGTACTTC
clone_size: few; d_call: TRBD1; v_call: TRBV29-1; j_call: TRBJ2-3; cdr3_aa: CSVGQTDYSSTDTQYF; cdr3_nt: TGCAGCGTGGGACAGACTGACTACTCCAGCACAGATACGCAGTATTTT
clone_size: NA; d_call: TRBD1; v_call: TRBV19; j_call: TRBJ1-6; cdr3_aa: CATRTGPFNSPLHF; cdr3_nt: TGTGCCACTCGGACAGGGCCCTTTAATTCACCCCTCCACTTT
clone_size: NA; d_call: TRBD1; v_call: TRBV14; j_call: TRBJ1-1; cdr3_aa: CASSPDRGEAFF; cdr3_nt: TGTGCCAGCAGCCCCGACAGGGGGGAAGCTTTCTTT
clone_size: NA; d_call: NA; v_call: TRBV18; j_call: TRBJ2-7; cdr3_aa: CASSPGQGRGEQYF; cdr3_nt: TGTGCCAGCTCACCAGGGCAGGGGCGCGGCGAGCAGTACTTC
clone_size: NA; d_call: TRBD2; v_call: TRBV7-2; j_call: TRBJ2-2; cdr3_aa: CASRPPLAGGPNTGELFF; cdr3_nt: TGTGCCAGCAGGCCACCTCTAGCGGGGGGACCGAACACCGGGGAGCTGTTTTTT
clone_size: NA; d_call: NA; v_call: TRBV2; j_call: TRBJ2-7; cdr3_aa: CASAMGDYEQYF; cdr3_nt: TGTGCCAGCGCAATGGGAGACTACGAGCAGTACTTC
clone_size: NA; d_call: NA; v_call: TRBV7-2; j_call: TRBJ1-2; cdr3_aa: CASSPGGGQTYGYTF; cdr3_nt: TGTGCCAGCAGCCCCGGGGGGGGGCAGACCTATGGCTACACCTTC
clone_size: NA; d_call: TRBD1; v_call: TRBV2; j_call: TRBJ1-3; cdr3_aa: CARQGPLGNTIYF; cdr3_nt: TGTGCCCGACAGGGGCCGCTGGGAAACACCATATATTTT
clone_size: NA; d_call: NA; v_call: TRBV6-5; j_call: TRBJ1-2; cdr3_aa: CASSTRETNYGYTF; cdr3_nt: TGTGCCAGCAGTACAAGGGAGACCAACTATGGCTACACCTTC
clone_size: NA; d_call: NA; v_call: TRBV5-6; j_call: TRBJ2-1; cdr3_aa: CASSLARDSLFF; cdr3_nt: TGTGCCAGCAGCTTGGCCCGGGACTCGCTGTTCTTC
clone_size: NA; d_call: NA; v_call: TRBV7-9; j_call: TRBJ2-2; cdr3_aa: CASSLEQVRGTGELFF; cdr3_nt: TGTGCCAGCAGCTTAGAGCAAGTCAGGGGCACCGGGGAGCTGTTTTTT
clone_size: NA; d_call: NA; v_call: TRBV30; j_call: TRBJ2-2; cdr3_aa: CAWSVRGNGELFF; cdr3_nt: TGTGCCTGGAGTGTACGGGGTAACGGGGAGCTGTTTTTT
clone_size: NA; d_call: NA; v_call: TRBV13; j_call: TRBJ1-6; cdr3_aa: CASSLGKAGDSSPLHF; cdr3_nt: TGTGCCAGCAGCTTAGGCAAGGCAGGGGATTCTTCACCCCTCCACTTT
clone_size: NA; d_call: NA; v_call: TRBV5-6; j_call: TRBJ1-5; cdr3_aa: CASSSDRQASRPQHF; cdr3_nt: TGTGCCAGCAGCTCGGACCGACAGGCTTCTCGGCCCCAGCATTTT